These 8 T cell receptor beta chains were all obtained from the same sample, sequenced in a study of T cells in Graves' hyperthyroidism and ophthalmopathy. RNA transcripts provided the source from which TCR beta CDR3 regions were amplified. A first-round RT-PCR of the TCR CDR3 used the HTBI primer set. TCRdb used MiXCR to reprocess the multiplex PCR reads, holding one entry per CDR3 protein. In the table there are roughly 500,000 distinct CDR3 sequences, roughly a quarter of which are singletons. The sequenced material came from blood. These receptors originate from a woman aged 30 to 39 with Graves' ophthalmopathy.

V and J are TRBV6-2 or TRBV6-3 and TRBJ1-1, with no clear D. This CDR3 has 14 amino acids. Deletions cut 8 bases from V and 1 base from J, with 14 bases between. Germline CDR1 is MNHEY and CDR2 is SVGEGT. CDR3 DNA sequence: TGTGCCAGCCTGGCGATTGATTGGAACACTGAAGCTTTCTTT. This codes for CASLAIDWNTEAFF.

This clonotype was seen repeatedly, ten times or more. The rearrangement uses TRBV30 and TRBJ2-7, with D maybe TRBD1 (6 bases). The germline CDR1 and CDR2 sequences are GTSNPN and SVGIG (reference sequence). CDR3 size: 14 residues. V was pared by 1 base and J by 3 bases, with 13 bases between. The CDR3 bases are TGTGCCTGGAGTGACAGGGTCAACCACTACGAGCAGTACTTC. Its translation is CAWSDRVNHYEQYF.

This clonotype was counted ten times or more. The chain combines TRBV7-3 with TRBJ1-1; D is undetermined. CDR1 SGHTA and CDR2 FQGTGA come from the germline V gene. The germline V and J ends were trimmed by 0 bases and 1 base, with 9 bases remaining between them. The CDR3 loop spans 15 amino acids. DNA of the CDR3: TGTGCCAGCAGCTTAACGCCTCATCCGAACACTGAAGCTTTCTTT. Its translation: CASSLTPHPNTEAFF. The full variable domain, rest sourced from reference TRBV7-3 and TRBJ1-1, is GAGVSQTPSNKVTEKGKYVELRCDPISGHTALYWYRQSLGQGPEFLIYFQGTGAADDSGLPNDRFFAVRPEGSVSTLKIQRTERGDSAVYLCASSLTPHPNTEAFFGQGTRLTVV.

Comments on this clonotype: With a much larger clone just one base away, this may be a read error. The chain links TRBV6-1 to TRBJ1-2; no definite D call. The CDR3 loop spans 12 amino acids. Germline V CDR1 and CDR2: MNHNS, SASEGT. V was clipped by 8 bases and J by 7 bases, with 14 bases between them. CDR3 protein: CASQVDFCGYTF. For the CDR3, the DNA is TGTGCCAGCCAGGTAGACTTCTGTGGCTACACCTTC.

The chain uses TRBV7-9 and TRBJ2-2; D gene unclear. The CDR3 runs to 14 residues. The germline V gene encodes CDR1 SEHNR and CDR2 FQNEAQ (reference sequence). V was trimmed by 7 bases and J by 5 bases, leaving 14 bases between them. The CDR3 nucleotides are TGTGCCAGCACCTACTCGTTTAAGACCGGGGAGCTGTTTTTT. This encodes CASTYSFKTGELFF.

J is TRBJ1-2 and V is TRBV14; TRBD1 matches 7 bases. V dropped 2 bases and J dropped 4; count of bases not matched to a gene: 10. CDR1 and CDR2 (germline): SGHDN, FVKESK. CDR3 length: 16 amino acids. The CDR3 is CASSQIGAQGTYGYTF. In nucleotides, the CDR3 is TGTGCCAGCAGCCAAATAGGTGCACAGGGGACCTATGGCTACACCTTC.

This clonotype appeared many times. The chain recombines TRBV6-5 with TRBJ1-2; D unclear. V was pared by 0 bases and J by 4 bases, with 9 bases between. This CDR3 comprises 14 residues. CDR1 MNHEY and CDR2 SVGAGI come from the germline V gene. CDR3 protein: CASSYSAGPYGYTF. The CDR3, as DNA: TGTGCCAGCAGTTACTCGGCCGGACCCTATGGCTACACCTTC.

The rearrangement uses TRBV12-3 or TRBV12-4 and TRBJ1-1; D not resolved. This CDR3 spans 16 amino acids. Between the trimmed V and J ends, which lost 6 bases and 1 base, there was a span of 18 bases. CDR3 residues: CASSHPLDRKNTEAFF. Written as DNA, the CDR3 is TGTGCCAGCAGCCACCCTCTTGATCGAAAGAACACTGAAGCTTTCTTT.